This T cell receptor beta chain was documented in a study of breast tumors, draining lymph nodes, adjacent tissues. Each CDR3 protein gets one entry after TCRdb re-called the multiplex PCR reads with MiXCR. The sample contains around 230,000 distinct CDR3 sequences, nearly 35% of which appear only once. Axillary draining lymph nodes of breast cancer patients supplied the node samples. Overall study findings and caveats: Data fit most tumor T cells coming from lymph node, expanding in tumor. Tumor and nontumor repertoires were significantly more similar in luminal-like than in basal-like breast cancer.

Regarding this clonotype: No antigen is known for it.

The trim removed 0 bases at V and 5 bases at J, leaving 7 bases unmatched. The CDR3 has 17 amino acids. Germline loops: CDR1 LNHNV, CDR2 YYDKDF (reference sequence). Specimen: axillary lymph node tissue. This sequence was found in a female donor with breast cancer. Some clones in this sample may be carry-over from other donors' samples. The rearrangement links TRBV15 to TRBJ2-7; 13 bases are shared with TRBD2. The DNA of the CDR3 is TGTGCCACCAGCAGAGAAACACTAGCGGGAGGGCCTAACGAGCAGTACTTC. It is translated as CATSRETLAGGPNEQYF.